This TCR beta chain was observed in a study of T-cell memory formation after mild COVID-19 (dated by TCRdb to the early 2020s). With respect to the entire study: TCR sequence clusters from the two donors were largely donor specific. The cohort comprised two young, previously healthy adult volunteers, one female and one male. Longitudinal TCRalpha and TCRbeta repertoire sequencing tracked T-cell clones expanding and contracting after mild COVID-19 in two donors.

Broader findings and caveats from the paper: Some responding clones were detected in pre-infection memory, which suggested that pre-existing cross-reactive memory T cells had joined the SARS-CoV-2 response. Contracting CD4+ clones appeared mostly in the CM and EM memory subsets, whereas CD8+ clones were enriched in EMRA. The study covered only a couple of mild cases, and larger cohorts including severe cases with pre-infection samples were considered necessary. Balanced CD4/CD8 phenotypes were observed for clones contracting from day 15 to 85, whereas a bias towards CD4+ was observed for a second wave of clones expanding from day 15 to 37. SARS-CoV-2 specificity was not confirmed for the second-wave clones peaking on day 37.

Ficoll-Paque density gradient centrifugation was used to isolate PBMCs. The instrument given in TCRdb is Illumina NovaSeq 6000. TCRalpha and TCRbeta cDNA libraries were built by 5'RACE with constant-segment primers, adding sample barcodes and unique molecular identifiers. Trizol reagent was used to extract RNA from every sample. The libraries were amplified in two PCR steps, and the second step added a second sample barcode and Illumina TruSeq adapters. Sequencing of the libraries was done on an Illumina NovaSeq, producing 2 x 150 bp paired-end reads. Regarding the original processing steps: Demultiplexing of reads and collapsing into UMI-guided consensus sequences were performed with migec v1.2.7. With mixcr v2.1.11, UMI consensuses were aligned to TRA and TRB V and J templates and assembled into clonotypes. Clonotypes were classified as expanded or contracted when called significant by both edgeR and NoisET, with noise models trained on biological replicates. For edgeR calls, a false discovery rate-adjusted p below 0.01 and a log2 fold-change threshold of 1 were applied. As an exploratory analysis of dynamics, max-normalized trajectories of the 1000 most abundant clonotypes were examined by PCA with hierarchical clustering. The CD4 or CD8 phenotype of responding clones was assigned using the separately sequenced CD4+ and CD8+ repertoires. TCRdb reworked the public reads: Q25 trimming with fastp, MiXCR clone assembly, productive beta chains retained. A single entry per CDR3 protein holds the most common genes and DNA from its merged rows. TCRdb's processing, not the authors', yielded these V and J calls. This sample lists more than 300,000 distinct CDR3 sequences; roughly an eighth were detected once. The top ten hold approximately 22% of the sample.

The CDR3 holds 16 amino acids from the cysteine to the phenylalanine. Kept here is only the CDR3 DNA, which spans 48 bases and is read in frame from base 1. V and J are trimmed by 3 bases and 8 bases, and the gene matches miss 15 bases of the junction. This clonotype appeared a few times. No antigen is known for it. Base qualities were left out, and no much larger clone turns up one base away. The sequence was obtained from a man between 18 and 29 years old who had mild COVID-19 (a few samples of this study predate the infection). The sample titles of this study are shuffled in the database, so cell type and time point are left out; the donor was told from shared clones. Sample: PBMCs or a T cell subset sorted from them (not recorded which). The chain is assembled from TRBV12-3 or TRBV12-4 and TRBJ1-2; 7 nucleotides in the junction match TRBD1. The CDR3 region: CASSLKRQGPDYGYTF. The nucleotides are TGTGCCAGCAGTTTGAAACGACAGGGACCGGATTACGGCTACACCTTC.